This TCR beta chain originates from a study of blood T cell repertoires in COVID-19. Looking at the study overall: From T cells, B-cell-depleted T cells, or PBMCs came the material, which was cDNA or gDNA.

The CDR3 contains 12 residues. Deletions cut 1 base from V and 15 bases from J, with 13 bases between. Germline V gene sequence: CDR1 SNHLY, CDR2 FYNNEI. This clone was observed a single time. Repertoires were generated with immunoSEQ multiplex PCR, while TCRdb's copy carries only in-frame clones and drops some. Among 200,000 or so clones listed, 60% to 85% were seen once. The TCR sequence derives from a woman in her 70s with acute or convalescent COVID-19. The chain joins TRBV2 to TRBJ2-4; D is unresolved. Sequenced: peripheral blood. Here the CDR3 DNA reads TGTGCCAGCAGTGAAGGGGCAGTCACTCTGTACTTC. As protein: CASSEGAVTLYF.